What follows are 9 T cell receptor beta chains derived from one specimen sequenced in a study of breast tumors, draining lymph nodes, adjacent tissues. The lymph nodes were axillary draining lymph nodes from breast cancer patients. TCRdb passed the multiplex PCR reads through MiXCR, listing each CDR3 protein once. Among roughly 130,000 distinct CDR3 sequences listed, around 20% were seen once. Sequenced sample: axillary lymph node tissue. The receptors stem from a female donor with breast cancer. Some clones in this sample may be carry-over from other donors' samples.

This clonotype was recorded at least ten times. The rearrangement joins TRBV7-2 to TRBJ2-3, with D perhaps TRBD1 (6 bases). There are 15 residues in the CDR3. Trimming stripped 0 bases from V and 3 bases from J, with 10 bases between. The germline V gene has CDR1 SGHTA and CDR2 FQGNSA. CDR3 DNA: TGTGCCAGCAGCTTAGCCTCAAGGGGGACAGATACGCAGTATTTT. Translating it yields CASSLASRGTDTQYF.

This clonotype was seen repeatedly, ten times or more. The chain has TRBV3-1 and TRBJ1-2; D gene uncertain. V lost 1 base and J 4 bases, leaving 7 bases between the germline ends. The CDR3 has 13 amino acids. CDR1 is LGHDT and CDR2 is YNNKEL in the germline V gene (reference sequence). The CDR3 nucleotides read TGTGCCAGCAGCCAAGTACAGCTCTATGGCTACACCTTC. Its translation is CASSQVQLYGYTF.

Remarks on this clonotype: A much larger clone lies one base from this, so it may be a read error. The chain combines TRBV7-2 with TRBJ2-2; D ambiguous. Germline V lookup: CDR1 SGHTA, CDR2 FQGNSA. CDR3 length: 17 amino acids. The V and J ends lost 2 bases and 0 bases respectively, with 13 bases between them. CDR3 sequence reads: CASSLFQDPPNTGELFF. The CDR3 bases are TGTGCCAGCAGCTTATTTCAGGATCCTCCGAACACCGGGGAGCTGTTTTTT.

This clonotype was observed many times. V is TRBV7-9 and J is TRBJ2-5; D call uncertain. Germline V gives CDR1 SEHNR, CDR2 FQNEAQ (reference sequence). The ends were cut back, 2 bases at V and 3 bases at J, with 7 bases in the middle. The CDR3 loop spans 13 amino acids. CDR3 loop: CASSLMAEETQYF. The DNA of the CDR3 is TGTGCCAGCAGCTTAATGGCGGAAGAGACCCAGTACTTC.

This clonotype showed up many times. The chain uses TRBV5-1 and TRBJ2-2; D tentatively reads TRBD1 or TRBD2 (5 bases each). With 5 bases removed from V and 2 bases from J, the gap between germline ends came to 16 bases. CDR3 length equals 16 residues. Per germline, CDR1 SGHRS and CDR2 YFSETQ. For the CDR3, the DNA is TGCGCCAGCAGGGACCCCGGGACCCTTAACACCGGGGAGCTGTTTTTT. It specifies CASRDPGTLNTGELFF.

With regard to this clonotype: A much larger clonotype is one base distant, so this may be a read error. The V and J genes are TRBV6-5 and TRBJ2-1; D tentatively reads TRBD1 or TRBD2 (5 bases each). The CDR3 loop spans 17 amino acids. Germline V lookup: CDR1 MNHEY, CDR2 SVGAGI. The CDR3 DNA is TGTGCCGGCAGAGATACCCCCGGGGTGGGGCGATGGAATGAGCAGTTCTTC. Its translation is CAGRDTPGVGRWNEQFF.

The rearrangement uses TRBV6-1 and TRBJ1-1; D is ambiguous. Trimming cost V 2 bases and J 1 base, with 8 bases left between them. Germline V gene sequence: CDR1 MNHNS, CDR2 SASEGT. The CDR3 is 14 residues long. CDR3 region: CASSERRENTEAFF. CDR3 DNA sequence: TGTGCCAGCAGTGAAAGGAGGGAGAACACTGAAGCTTTCTTT.

The sample holds many counts of this clonotype. The V gene is TRBV30, the J gene TRBJ2-2; TRBD1 might be the D (5 bases). V shed 0 bases and J shed 7 bases, with 12 bases lying between them. Germline assignment: CDR1 GTSNPN and CDR2 SVGIG (reference sequence). This CDR3 contains 14 residues. The chain's CDR3 is CAWSVDVGVGELFF. The CDR3, as DNA: TGTGCCTGGAGTGTCGATGTAGGGGTCGGGGAGCTGTTTTTT.

This clonotype was observed at least ten times. The rearrangement joins TRBV7-9 to TRBJ2-1, with D possibly matching TRBD2 (6 bases). Trimming removed 0 bases at V and 5 bases at J, with 14 bases between. Germline V lookup: CDR1 SEHNR, CDR2 FQNEAQ (reference sequence). The CDR3 has 16 amino acids. CDR3 nucleotide sequence: TGTGCCAGCAGCTTAGCCTGGGGGGATGGGGACAATGAGCAGTTCTTC. As protein: CASSLAWGDGDNEQFF.